This TCR beta chain was sequenced in a study of cytomegalovirus exposure and HLA in healthy donors. For the study at large: A prior study identified roughly 110 million unique TCR beta sequences from 180 million or so T cells.

The CDR3 consists of 18 residues. CDR1 SGHDT and CDR2 YYEEEE come from the germline V gene. After removal of 4 bases from V and 0 bases from J, the junction contained 9 bases not matched to a gene. In the PCR, 60 Vbeta and 13 Jbeta primers were used. TCRdb keeps only in-frame clones here, not all; method: immunoSEQ multiplex PCR. The sample has roughly 160,000 clones; around 80% are singletons. Turning to this clone: Its antigen is currently unknown.

Broader study findings: Reportedly, diagnosis of cytomegalovirus status by the classifier showed high specificity and sensitivity.

This chain links TRBV5-6 with TRBJ1-6; 8 bases line up with TRBD1. The sequenced sample consisted of PBMCs. The sequence came from a male donor in good health and CMV-seropositive. The CDR3, as DNA: TGTGCCAGCAGCCAGGGACAGGTGGGACTCTCCTATAATTCACCCCTCCACTTT. Translated, it gives CASSQGQVGLSYNSPLHF.